Listed below are T cell receptor beta chains from one sample, sequenced in a study of blood T cells in healthy people across ages. MiXCR was run by TCRdb on the 5' RACE reads, yielding one entry per CDR3 protein. The table has just over 1 million distinct CDR3 sequences, 40% to 50% seen once. Sequenced material: blood. The receptors shown here come from a woman aged 55-69 years in good health. Both conserved end residues are part of each CDR3. The order of the fields is CDR3 protein, CDR3 DNA, clone size, V gene, D gene, J gene. D genes are given only for firm matches. Clone size is given for some rows only: seen once, a few or many times, or a class if the clone is expanded.

CSVFEGGGGSETQYF | TGCAGCGTTTTCGAAGGAGGGGGGGGCTCAGAGACCCAGTACTTC | - | TRBV29-1 | - | TRBJ2-5
CASSNLYNEQFF | TGTGCCAGCAGTAACCTCTACAATGAGCAGTTCTTC | many | TRBV6-6 | - | TRBJ2-1
CASGESYEQYF | TGTGCCAGCGGGGAGTCCTACGAGCAGTACTTC | - | TRBV12-3/TRBV12-4 | - | TRBJ2-7
CASSESGSNTGELFF | TGCGCCAGCAGTGAGTCGGGGTCGAACACCGGGGAGCTGTTTTTT | few | TRBV10-1 | - | TRBJ2-2
CASSYIPSTDTQYF | TGTGCCAGCAGTTACATCCCTAGCACAGATACGCAGTATTTT | - | TRBV28 | - | TRBJ2-3
CASSFRGNMAGYTF | TGCGCCAGCAGCTTCAGGGGGAACATGGCGGGCTACACCTTC | - | TRBV5-1 | TRBD1 | TRBJ1-2
CASGLVSGYGYTF | TGTGCTAGTGGTTTGGTTTCGGGGTATGGCTACACCTTC | few | TRBV12-5 | - | TRBJ1-2
CASSYSGLAGFNEQYF | TGTGCCAGCAGTTACTCGGGACTAGCGGGCTTTAATGAGCAGTACTTC | once | TRBV6-6 | TRBD2 | TRBJ2-5
CASSTYRAAGTEAFF | TGTGCCAGCAGTACATACAGGGCCGCGGGAACTGAAGCTTTCTTT | - | TRBV27 | - | TRBJ1-1
CASSLAMPSPYNEQFF | TGCGCCAGCAGCTTGGCCATGCCCAGTCCCTACAATGAGCAGTTCTTC | - | TRBV5-1 | - | TRBJ2-1
CSARTPRSQETQYF | TGCAGTGCCCGGACTCCACGGTCCCAAGAGACCCAGTACTTC | few | TRBV20-1 | - | TRBJ2-5
CASSQAGGFYGYTF | TGTGCCAGCAGCCAAGCCGGAGGCTTCTATGGCTACACCTTC | - | TRBV14 | - | TRBJ1-2
CASSSTGPAEQPQHF | TGTGCCAGCAGCTCGACAGGGCCCGCGGAGCAGCCCCAGCATTTT | - | TRBV7-9 | TRBD1 | TRBJ1-5
CASNLEGPPRTGELFF | TGTGCCAGCAACCTTGAGGGACCCCCCCGGACCGGGGAGCTGTTTTTT | - | TRBV6-5 | - | TRBJ2-2
CASSYTTPGANEQFF | TGTGCCAGCAGCTACACCACACCGGGAGCCAATGAGCAGTTCTTC | - | TRBV6-6 | - | TRBJ2-1
CASSPETSGSYYNEQYF | TGTGCCAGCTCACCAGAAACTAGCGGGAGTTATTACAATGAGCAGTACTTC | once | TRBV18 | TRBD2 | TRBJ2-7
CSARFRDRGYEQYF | TGCAGTGCTAGATTCCGGGACAGGGGTTACGAGCAGTACTTC | - | TRBV20-1 | TRBD1 | TRBJ2-7
CSVSTSGDHRSYNEQFF | TGCAGTGTTTCGACTAGCGGGGACCACCGTTCCTACAATGAGCAGTTCTTC | few | TRBV20-1 | TRBD2 | TRBJ2-1
CATSDSMGQGAAETQYF | TGTGCCACCAGTGATTCCATGGGACAGGGGGCTGCGGAGACCCAGTACTTC | - | TRBV24-1 | TRBD1 | TRBJ2-5
CASSTRQGARYEQYF | TGTGCCAGCAGTACTCGACAGGGGGCACGCTACGAGCAGTACTTC | - | TRBV27 | TRBD1 | TRBJ2-7
CASLMGQRSSYEQYF | TGTGCCAGCCTAATGGGGCAGCGCAGCTCCTACGAGCAGTACTTC | few | TRBV6-1 | - | TRBJ2-7
CSAGRQGADTEAFF | TGCAGTGCTGGTCGACAGGGGGCAGACACTGAAGCTTTCTTT | - | TRBV20-1 | TRBD1 | TRBJ1-1
CATKGQPNEKLFF | TGTGCCACCAAGGGGCAGCCAAATGAAAAACTGTTTTTT | - | TRBV7-9 | - | TRBJ1-4
CAWSALPGQGYNSPLHF | TGTGCCTGGAGTGCTCTACCGGGACAGGGATATAATTCACCCCTCCACTTT | - | TRBV30 | TRBD1 | TRBJ1-6
CASSLAGGQGEKLFF | TGCGCCAGCAGCTTGGCGGGGGGGCAAGGTGAAAAACTGTTTTTT | - | TRBV5-1 | - | TRBJ1-4
CASRPLAGGAYNEQFF | TGTGCCAGCAGACCATTAGCGGGAGGGGCCTACAATGAGCAGTTCTTC | - | TRBV7-8 | TRBD2 | TRBJ2-1
CAWSVMGAYEQYF | TGTGCCTGGAGTGTAATGGGGGCATACGAGCAGTACTTC | - | TRBV30 | - | TRBJ2-7
CASSSSRGDEQFF | TGCGCCAGCAGCTCCTCGAGGGGCGATGAGCAGTTCTTC | - | TRBV5-1 | - | TRBJ2-1
CASSFSGTGLTEAFF | TGTGCCAGCAGCTTCTCCGGGACAGGGTTGACGGAAGCTTTCTTT | - | TRBV9 | TRBD1 | TRBJ1-1
CASTHDFLYNEQFF | TGTGCCAGCACTCATGACTTCCTCTACAATGAGCAGTTCTTC | - | TRBV6-6 | - | TRBJ2-1
CASSWEGGGANVLTF | TGTGCCAGCAGCTGGGAGGGTGGTGGGGCCAACGTCCTGACTTTC | - | TRBV5-6 | TRBD2 | TRBJ2-6
CASSPPSRRNEKLFF | TGTGCCAGCTCACCACCTAGCAGGAGAAATGAAAAACTGTTTTTT | once | TRBV18 | - | TRBJ1-4
CASSLRPVGPEQYF | TGTGCCAGCAGTTTGAGACCTGTGGGCCCCGAGCAGTACTTC | - | TRBV27 | - | TRBJ2-7
CASSPPLGWTQYF | TGTGCCAGCAGCCCCCCCCTCGGGTGGACCCAGTACTTC | few | TRBV14 | - | TRBJ2-5
CASVGVAGGYTF | TGTGCCAGCGTAGGGGTAGCGGGGGGCTACACCTTC | - | TRBV28 | - | TRBJ1-2
CASSDLSHEQYF | TGTGCCAGCAGTGACCTCTCCCACGAGCAGTACTTC | few | TRBV27 | - | TRBJ2-7
CASSQDGSLAGVRNEQFF | TGTGCCAGCAGCCAAGATGGTTCACTAGCGGGAGTGCGAAATGAGCAGTTCTTC | - | TRBV3-1 | TRBD2 | TRBJ2-1
CASRLGVAGVNEQFF | TGTGCCAGCAGATTAGGGGTAGCGGGAGTTAATGAGCAGTTCTTC | many | TRBV12-3/TRBV12-4 | TRBD2 | TRBJ2-1
CASSRGGTSPYEQYF | TGTGCCAGCAGCAGGGGGGGGACTTCTCCCTACGAGCAGTACTTC | - | TRBV12-3/TRBV12-4 | - | TRBJ2-7
CASSGWGYEQYF | TGTGCCAGCAGTGGGTGGGGGTACGAGCAGTACTTC | - | TRBV27 | - | TRBJ2-7
CASIRTGTTLSEQFF | TGTGCCAGCATTCGAACCGGGACTACGCTCAGTGAGCAGTTCTTC | - | TRBV5-4 | TRBD2 | TRBJ2-1
CASSLGTRGASEQFF | TGTGCCAGCAGCTTAGGGACACGTGGGGCAAGTGAGCAGTTCTTC | - | TRBV7-8 | - | TRBJ2-1
CASSLITNRDYEQYF | TGCGCCAGCAGCTTAATAACCAACAGGGACTACGAGCAGTACTTC | - | TRBV5-1 | - | TRBJ2-7
CASSYEAKTPGEQFF | TGTGCCAGCAGTTACGAGGCCAAGACACCAGGGGAGCAGTTCTTC | few | TRBV6-5 | - | TRBJ2-1
CASSSWTSGTPDTQYF | TGTGCCAGCAGTTCCTGGACTAGCGGGACCCCAGATACGCAGTATTTT | - | TRBV6-2/TRBV6-3 | TRBD2 | TRBJ2-3
CASRATEVQETQYF | TGTGCCAGCAGAGCAACAGAAGTACAAGAGACCCAGTACTTC | few | TRBV2 | - | TRBJ2-5
CASSQATGVTYNEQFF | TGTGCCAGCAGCCAAGCTACAGGGGTCACCTACAATGAGCAGTTCTTC | - | TRBV4-2 | TRBD1 | TRBJ2-1
CASSLRAGGSVEQYF | TGTGCCAGCAGTTTAAGGGCGGGAGGATCGGTGGAGCAGTACTTC | - | TRBV28 | TRBD2 | TRBJ2-4
CASSAPGQRETQYF | TGCGCCAGCAGTGCCCCGGGACAGAGAGAGACCCAGTACTTC | few | TRBV4-1 | TRBD1 | TRBJ2-5
CASTGYSGANVLTF | TGTGCCAGCACTGGGTACTCTGGGGCCAACGTCCTGACTTTC | - | TRBV5-6 | - | TRBJ2-6
CASSELASGSYNEQFF | TGTGCCAGCAGTGAGCTGGCTAGCGGGAGCTACAATGAGCAGTTCTTC | - | TRBV2 | TRBD2 | TRBJ2-1
CACSGTHQPGANVLTF | TGTGCCTGCTCCGGGACACATCAGCCTGGGGCCAACGTCCTGACTTTC | - | TRBV6-2/TRBV6-3 | - | TRBJ2-6
CSVFTGPAGQYF | TGCAGCGTATTTACAGGTCCGGCTGGGCAGTACTTC | - | TRBV29-1 | - | TRBJ2-7